This T cell receptor beta chain derives from a study of T cell responses to AZD1222 COVID-19 vaccine. CDR1 and CDR2 from the germline V gene are GTSNPN and SVGIG (reference sequence). This CDR3 comprises 15 residues. The V gene lost 2 bases and the J gene lost 11 bases, with 19 bases spanning the gap. Sequencing used immunoSEQ multiplex PCR; TCRdb keeps in-frame clones, though not all of them. Seen here are around 130,000 clones, 70% to 90% observed once, and the top ten hold about 1.6%. The sequencing here drew on peripheral blood, taken on day 0 of AZD1222 vaccination. The V call is TRBV30, the J call TRBJ1-6, with D tentatively TRBD1 (5 bases). This clonotype was sampled from an adult in good health. CDR3 in amino acids: CAWSTGLGRGPPLHF. In DNA form, the CDR3 reads TGTGCCTGGAGTACCGGACTCGGTAGGGGACCACCCCTCCACTTT.